The 2 T cell receptor beta chains below come from one sample, sequenced in a study of shared clonotypes between healthy human individuals. Method: immunoSEQ multiplex PCR; TCRdb's copy keeps in-frame clones and lacks some. Of 600,000 to 750,000 clones in the sample, 90% were seen once. The sample consisted of memory CD8+ T cells from PBMCs. The subset: CD45RO+ cells pooled with CCR7-negative TemRA cells. The receptors were gathered from a man aged 18-30 years in good health. Some clones in this sample may be carry-over from other donors' samples.

This clone was detected only once. Other DNA variants within this sample encode the same CDR3. The gene calls are TRBV11-2 and TRBJ1-1; no reliable D call. CDR3 length equals 14 residues. CDR1 and CDR2 from the germline V gene are SGHAT and FQNNGV. V was clipped by 0 bases and J by 1 base, with 6 bases between them. CDR3 protein: CASSLDPGNTEAFF. CDR3 nucleotides: TGTGCCAGCAGCTTAGATCCGGGGAACACTGAAGCTTTCTTT.

The V and J genes are TRBV7-2 and TRBJ2-5; D uncertain. V was shortened by 5 bases and J by 4 bases, with 17 bases between the two germline ends. CDR3 size: 15 residues. The germline V gene has CDR1 SGHTA and CDR2 FQGNSA. The CDR3 spells CASSRDLPAGETQYF. CDR3 sequence (DNA): TGTGCCAGCAGCCGAGACTTACCTGCCGGAGAGACCCAGTACTTC. The full variable domain, rest sourced from reference TRBV7-2 and TRBJ2-5, is GAGVSQSPSNKVTEKGKDVELRCDPISGHTALYWYRQSLGQGLEFLIYFQGNSAPDKSGLPSDRFSAERTGGSVSTLTIQRTQQEDSAVYLCASSRDLPAGETQYFGPGTRLLVL.